These 21 T cell receptor beta chains were sequenced from one sample in a study of blood T cell repertoires in COVID-19. This table comes from immunoSEQ multiplex PCR, and its TCRdb copy is limited to in-frame clones, with some not included. Counted here are about 250,000 clones, around 84% occurring once; the ten biggest clones make up roughly 1.7%. Sequenced: PBMCs or T cells enriched from blood (not recorded which). The receptors were gathered from a man aged 35-49 years who had recovered from COVID-19.

The rearrangement links TRBV9 to TRBJ1-4; D remains unclear. The germline V and J ends were trimmed by 4 bases and 5 bases, with 12 bases remaining between them. Germline assignment: CDR1 SGDLS and CDR2 YYNGEE. The CDR3 covers 14 residues. Here the CDR3 DNA reads TGTGCCAGCAGCTTCGGCTGGGCGAATGAAAAACTGTTTTTT. Its translation is CASSFGWANEKLFF.

The J gene is TRBJ2-7, the V gene TRBV6-2 or TRBV6-3; D is uncertain. Germline-derived CDR1 and CDR2 are MNHEY and SVGEGT. This CDR3 is 13 amino acids long. Trimming removed 0 bases at V and 6 bases at J, with 9 bases between. CDR3 coding DNA: TGTGCCAGCAGTTACTCAGCCGTCTTCGAGCAGTACTTC. Its translation: CASSYSAVFEQYF.

V and J are TRBV9 and TRBJ2-7, with D perhaps TRBD2 (5 bases). Trimming took off 0 bases at V and 7 bases at J, with 11 bases between the two ends. The CDR3 loop spans 13 amino acids. CDR1 is SGDLS and CDR2 is YYNGEE in the germline V gene. The CDR3 is CASSVATTGEQYF. Here the CDR3 DNA reads TGTGCCAGCAGCGTAGCTACGACGGGGGAGCAGTACTTC. The whole variable domain, filled in from reference TRBV9 and TRBJ2-7, reads DSGVTQTPKHLITATGQRVTLRCSPRSGDLSVYWYQQSLDQGLQFLIQYYNGEERAKGNILERFSAQQFPDLHSELNLSSLELGDSALYFCASSVATTGEQYFGPGTRLTVT.

The chain recombines TRBV6-5 with TRBJ2-7; D perhaps matches TRBD1 (6 bases). Germline V gene lookup returns CDR1 MNHEY and CDR2 SVGAGI. This CDR3 has 12 amino acids. V lost 8 bases and J 10 bases, leaving 18 bases between the germline ends. The CDR3 sequence: CASSLTQGIQYF. The CDR3 DNA reads as TGTGCCAGCTCTCTTACCCAGGGGATCCAGTACTTC.

With respect to this clone: A read error may account for a junction end that differs from germline. This chain's CDR3 is CASSSIAGANTGELFF. CDR3 sequence (DNA): TGTGCTAGCAGCTCCATAGCGGGGGCGAACACCGGGGAGCTGTTTTTT. The chain recombines TRBV7-7 with TRBJ2-2; 9 bases fit TRBD2. The CDR3 spans 16 residues. Germline V CDR1 and CDR2: SSHAT, FNYEAQ (reference sequence).

This chain joins TRBV28 and TRBJ1-1; D unclear. CDR3 length: 12 amino acids. The germline V gene encodes CDR1 MDHEN and CDR2 SYDVKM. The V gene lost 6 bases and the J gene lost 7 bases, with 12 bases spanning the gap. The CDR3 sequence is CASSIGRGEAFF. In DNA, the CDR3 is TGTGCCAGCAGCATCGGCCGAGGTGAAGCTTTCTTT.

This chain connects TRBV19 to TRBJ1-2; tentative D call: TRBD1 (5 bases). This CDR3 region has 17 residues. Germline V gene lookup returns CDR1 LNHDA and CDR2 SQIVND (reference sequence). Trimming shortened V by 0 bases and J by 0 bases, and 14 bases separated the two germline ends. The DNA of the CDR3 is TGTGCCAGTAGTATAGATGCTAGGGGAATTGCTAACTATGGCTACACCTTC. This codes for CASSIDARGIANYGYTF.

V gene TRBV27 combines with J gene TRBJ2-5; tentative D call: TRBD2 (6 bases). V shed 3 bases and J shed 4 bases, with 6 bases lying between them. CDR3 size: 12 residues. Germline loops: CDR1 MNHEY, CDR2 SMNVEV (reference sequence). Written as DNA, the CDR3 is TGTGCCAGCAGTTTCGGGGGAGAGACCCAGTACTTC. It encodes CASSFGGETQYF.

The chain links TRBV5-6 to TRBJ1-1; 8 bases agree with TRBD1. This CDR3 is built from 14 residues. J was trimmed by 1 base and V by 3 bases; bases with no gene match: 2. Germline V gene data show CDR1 as SGHDT and CDR2 as YYEEEE. The CDR3 sequence: CASSSTGGNTEAFF. The DNA of the CDR3 is TGTGCCAGCAGCTCCACAGGGGGGAACACTGAAGCTTTCTTT.

V gene TRBV6-6 combines with J gene TRBJ1-1, with no clear D. Germline loops: CDR1 MNHNY, CDR2 SVGAGI (reference sequence). V lost 2 bases and J 0 bases, leaving 13 bases between the germline ends. The CDR3 consists of 16 residues. The CDR3 region is CASSYGSPGMNTEAFF. The CDR3 DNA follows: TGTGCCAGCAGTTACGGAAGCCCAGGAATGAACACTGAAGCTTTCTTT.

The genes are TRBV6-2 or TRBV6-3 and TRBJ1-5; perhaps TRBD1 as D (5 bases). This CDR3 contains 16 residues. Between the trimmed V and J ends, which lost 0 bases and 6 bases, there was a span of 15 bases. Germline loops: CDR1 MNHEY, CDR2 SVGEGT. CDR3 nucleotide sequence: TGTGCCAGCAGTTACTCCCCTTTCCCAGGGTCTCAGCCCCAGCATTTT. Its translation is CASSYSPFPGSQPQHF.

This chain uses TRBV19 with TRBJ1-2; TRBD1 is a possible D gene (6 bases). V lost 10 bases and J 4 bases, leaving 22 bases between the germline ends. Germline-derived CDR1 and CDR2 are LNHDA and SQIVND (reference sequence). The CDR3 consists of 15 residues. CDR3 loop: CATLPQGLKVYGYTF. CDR3 in DNA: TGTGCCACCCTCCCCCAGGGGCTAAAGGTCTATGGCTACACCTTC.

The rearrangement uses TRBV28 and TRBJ2-4; 8 nucleotides align to TRBD1. This CDR3 has 16 amino acids. V dropped 5 bases and J dropped 0; count of bases not matched to a gene: 6. Germline CDR1 reads MDHEN; CDR2 reads SYDVKM. The CDR3 is CASSPGQGRAKNIQYF. The DNA of the CDR3 is TGTGCCAGCAGTCCCGGACAGGGAAGAGCCAAAAACATTCAGTACTTC. Together with reference TRBV28 and TRBJ2-4, the CDR3 gives the full variable domain: DVKVTQSSRYLVKRTGEKVFLECVQDMDHENMFWYRQDPGLGLRLIYFSYDVKMKEKGDIPEGYSVSREKKERFSLILESASTNQTSMYLCASSPGQGRAKNIQYFGAGTRLSVL.

V is TRBV18 and J is TRBJ2-1; 7 bases are a match to TRBD2. The CDR3 totals 17 residues. Trimming cost V 3 bases and J 5 bases; bases outside gene matches: 13. Germline V lookup: CDR1 KGHSH, CDR2 LQKENI. In nucleotides, the CDR3 is TGTGCCAGCTCACCTACTTACGGGGACTACACTAACAATGAGCAGTTCTTC. Protein product: CASSPTYGDYTNNEQFF.

CDR3: CAWRSGSGANVLTF. CDR3 DNA: TGTGCCTGGAGGTCAGGGTCTGGGGCCAACGTCCTGACTTTC. This rearrangement joins TRBV30 to TRBJ2-6, with D maybe TRBD1 (5 bases). The CDR3 covers 14 residues. The V end was cut by 3 bases, the J end by 1 base, with 7 bases between. Germline-derived CDR1 and CDR2 are GTSNPN and SVGIG (reference sequence). Filled out from reference TRBV30 and TRBJ2-6, the complete variable domain reads SQTIHQWPATLVQPVGSPLSLECTVEGTSNPNLYWYRQAAGRGLQLLFYSVGIGQISSEVPQNLSASRPQDRQFILSSKKLLLSDSGFYLCAWRSGSGANVLTFGAGSRLTVL.

The rearrangement links TRBV10-2 to TRBJ1-5, with 8 bases that match TRBD1. The CDR3 consists of 14 residues. The germline V gene encodes CDR1 WSHSY and CDR2 SAAADI. After removal of 3 bases from V and 5 bases from J, the junction contained 3 bases not matched to a gene. In DNA, the CDR3 is TGCGCCAGCAGTGACGCAGGGGGCCATCAGCCCCAGCATTTT. Encoded protein: CASSDAGGHQPQHF.

The chain is built from TRBV5-1 and TRBJ1-3; 7 nucleotides match TRBD1. Trimming cost V 3 bases and J 5 bases; bases outside gene matches: 5. From germline, CDR1 is SGHRS and CDR2 YFSETQ. The CDR3 extends over 14 amino acids. The CDR3 nucleotides are TGCGCCAGCAGCTGGAAGGGGGCACGAAACACCATATATTTT. This translates into CASSWKGARNTIYF.

The J gene is TRBJ2-1, the V gene TRBV5-4, with 8 bases that match TRBD2. Germline V gene sequence: CDR1 SGHNT, CDR2 YYREEE (reference sequence). The CDR3 length is 14 residues. Trimming took 4 bases from V and 6 from J; bases not matched to a gene: 6. The CDR3 nucleotides read TGTGCCAGCAGCCCCGAGCGGGGGCTCAATGAGCAGTTCTTC. It yields the protein CASSPERGLNEQFF.

The chain's CDR3 is CAWSVPHRAYGYTF. The CDR3, as DNA: TGTGCCTGGAGTGTACCCCACAGGGCCTATGGCTACACCTTC. The V call is TRBV30, the J call TRBJ1-2, with D possibly matching TRBD1 (6 bases). Germline lookup yields CDR1 GTSNPN and CDR2 SVGIG (reference sequence). The CDR3 totals 14 residues. Trimming left V 0 bases short and J 4 bases short, with 12 bases between.

The V gene is TRBV6-2 or TRBV6-3, the J gene TRBJ1-6; no clear D gene. This CDR3 has 12 amino acids. Trimming cost V 4 bases and J 7 bases, with 5 bases left between them. The germline V gene has CDR1 MNHEY and CDR2 SVGEGT. The CDR3: CASSSRNSPLHF. CDR3 nucleotides: TGTGCCAGCAGTTCTAGGAATTCACCCCTCCACTTT.

This clone was detected once. The gene calls are TRBV6-4 and TRBJ2-7, with 15 bases identical to TRBD2. V was pared by 8 bases and J by 5 bases, with 7 bases of the junction left unmatched. Germline V gene lookup returns CDR1 MRHNA and CDR2 SNTAGT. The CDR3 is 15 residues long. The CDR3 protein is CASSPGTSGRNEQYF. CDR3 DNA: TGTGCCAGCTCCCCCGGGACTAGCGGGAGGAACGAGCAGTACTTC.